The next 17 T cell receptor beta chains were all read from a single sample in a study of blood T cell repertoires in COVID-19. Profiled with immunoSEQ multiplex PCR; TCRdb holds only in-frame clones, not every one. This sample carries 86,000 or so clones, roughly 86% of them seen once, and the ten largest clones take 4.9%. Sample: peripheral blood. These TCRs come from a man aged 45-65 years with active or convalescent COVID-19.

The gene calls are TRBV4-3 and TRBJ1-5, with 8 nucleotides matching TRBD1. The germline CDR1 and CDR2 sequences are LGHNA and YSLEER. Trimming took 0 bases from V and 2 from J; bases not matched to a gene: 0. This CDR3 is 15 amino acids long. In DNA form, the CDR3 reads TGCGCCAGCAGCCAAGAACAGGGGGGCAATCAGCCCCAGCATTTT. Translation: CASSQEQGGNQPQHF.

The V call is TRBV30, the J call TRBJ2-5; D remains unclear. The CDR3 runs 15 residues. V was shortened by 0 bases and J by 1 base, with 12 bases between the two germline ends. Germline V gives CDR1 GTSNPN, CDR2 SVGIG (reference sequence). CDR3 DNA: TGTGCCTGGAGTGTCGCCCAGGTGCGCCAAGAGACCCAGTACTTC. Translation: CAWSVAQVRQETQYF. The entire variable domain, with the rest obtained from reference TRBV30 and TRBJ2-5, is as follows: SQTIHQWPATLVQPVGSPLSLECTVEGTSNPNLYWYRQAAGRGLQLLFYSVGIGQISSEVPQNLSASRPQDRQFILSSKKLLLSDSGFYLCAWSVAQVRQETQYFGPGTRLLVL.

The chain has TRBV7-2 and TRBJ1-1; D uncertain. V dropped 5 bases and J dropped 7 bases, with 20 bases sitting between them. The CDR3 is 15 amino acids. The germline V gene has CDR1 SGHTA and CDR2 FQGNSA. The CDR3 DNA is TGTGCCAGCAGCCCTTCGATTGTAGCTTCCTTTGAAGCTTTCTTT. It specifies CASSPSIVASFEAFF.

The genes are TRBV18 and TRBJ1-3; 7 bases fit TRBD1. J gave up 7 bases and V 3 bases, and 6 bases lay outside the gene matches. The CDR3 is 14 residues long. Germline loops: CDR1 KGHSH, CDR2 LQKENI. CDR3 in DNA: TGTGCCAGCTCACCGGGGACAGAAAGGAACACCATATATTTT. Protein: CASSPGTERNTIYF.

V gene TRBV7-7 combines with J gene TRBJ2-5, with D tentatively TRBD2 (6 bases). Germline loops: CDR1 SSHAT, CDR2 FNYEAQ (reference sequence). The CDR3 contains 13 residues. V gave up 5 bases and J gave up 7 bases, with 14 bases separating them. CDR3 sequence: CASSPQRGGTQYF. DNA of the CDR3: TGTGCCAGCAGCCCTCAGAGGGGAGGGACCCAGTACTTC.

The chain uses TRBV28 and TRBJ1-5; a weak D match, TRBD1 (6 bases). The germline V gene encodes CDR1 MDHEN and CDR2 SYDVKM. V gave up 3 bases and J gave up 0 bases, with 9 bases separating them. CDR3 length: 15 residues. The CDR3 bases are TGTGCCAGCAGTTTGGGGGCCCTTAGCAATCAGCCCCAGCATTTT. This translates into CASSLGALSNQPQHF.

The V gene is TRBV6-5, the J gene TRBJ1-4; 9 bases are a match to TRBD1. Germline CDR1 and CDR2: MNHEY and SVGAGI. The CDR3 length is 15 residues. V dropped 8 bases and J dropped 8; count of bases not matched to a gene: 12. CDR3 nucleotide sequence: TGTGCCAGCCAAAATGGGGGACAGGGATACGAAAAACTGTTTTTT. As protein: CASQNGGQGYEKLFF.

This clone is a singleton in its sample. The CDR3 protein is CASSRGLAGDTQYF. The CDR3, as DNA: TGCGCCAGCAGCCGGGGACTAGCGGGAGATACGCAGTATTTT. The chain uses TRBV4-1 and TRBJ2-3; 12 bases line up with TRBD2. Germline lookup yields CDR1 MGHRA and CDR2 YSYEKL. With 4 bases clipped from V and 5 bases from J, the junction kept 1 base outside the gene matches. This CDR3 has 14 amino acids.

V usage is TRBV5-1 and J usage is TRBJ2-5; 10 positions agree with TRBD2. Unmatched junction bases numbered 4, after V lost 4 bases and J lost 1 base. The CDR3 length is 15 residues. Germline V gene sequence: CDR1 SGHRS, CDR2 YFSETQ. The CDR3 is CASSPSGGAQETQYF. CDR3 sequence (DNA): TGCGCCAGCAGCCCGAGCGGGGGGGCCCAAGAGACCCAGTACTTC.

CDR3 region: CASSPPGLPSNQPQHF. The CDR3 region has the DNA TGTGCCAGCTCACCACCGGGCCTACCCTCCAATCAGCCCCAGCATTTT. This chain connects TRBV18 to TRBJ1-5, with D hard to call. This CDR3 is built from 16 residues. Trimming pared 0 bases from V and 3 bases from J, leaving 12 bases between. CDR1 is KGHSH and CDR2 is LQKENI in the germline V gene.

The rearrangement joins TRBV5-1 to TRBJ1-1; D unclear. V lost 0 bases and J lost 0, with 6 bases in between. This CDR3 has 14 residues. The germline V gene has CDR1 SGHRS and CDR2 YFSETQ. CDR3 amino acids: CASSLDSMNTEAFF. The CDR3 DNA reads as TGCGCCAGCAGCTTGGACAGCATGAACACTGAAGCTTTCTTT.

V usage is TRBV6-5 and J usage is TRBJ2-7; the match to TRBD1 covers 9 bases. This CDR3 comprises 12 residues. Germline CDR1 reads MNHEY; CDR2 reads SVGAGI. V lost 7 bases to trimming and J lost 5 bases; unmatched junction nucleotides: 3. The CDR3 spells CASIGQGNEQYV. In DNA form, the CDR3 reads TGTGCCAGCATCGGACAGGGGAACGAGCAGTACGTC.

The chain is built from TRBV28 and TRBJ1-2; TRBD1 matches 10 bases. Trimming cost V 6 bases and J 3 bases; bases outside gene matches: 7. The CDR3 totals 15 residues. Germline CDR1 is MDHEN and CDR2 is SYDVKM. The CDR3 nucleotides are TGTGCCAGCAGCCGGGAGGACAGGGGGGACTATGGCTACACCTTC. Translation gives CASSREDRGDYGYTF.

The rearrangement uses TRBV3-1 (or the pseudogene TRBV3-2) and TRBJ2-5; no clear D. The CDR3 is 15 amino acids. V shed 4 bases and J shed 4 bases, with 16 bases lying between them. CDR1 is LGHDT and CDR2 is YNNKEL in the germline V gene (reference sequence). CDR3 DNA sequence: TGTGCCAGCAGCCCGATGACTCCGTTGGGAGAGACCCAGTACTTC. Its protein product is CASSPMTPLGETQYF.

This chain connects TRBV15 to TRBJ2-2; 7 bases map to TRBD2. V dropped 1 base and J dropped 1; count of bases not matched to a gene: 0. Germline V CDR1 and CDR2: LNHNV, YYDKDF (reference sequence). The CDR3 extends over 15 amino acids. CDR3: CATSRAGGNTGELFF. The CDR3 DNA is TGTGCCACCAGCAGAGCGGGGGGGAACACCGGGGAGCTGTTTTTT.

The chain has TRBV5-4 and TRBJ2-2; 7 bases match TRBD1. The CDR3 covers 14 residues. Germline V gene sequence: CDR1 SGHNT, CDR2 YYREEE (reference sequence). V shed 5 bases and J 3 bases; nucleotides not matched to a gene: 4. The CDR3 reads CASRRQGDTGELFF. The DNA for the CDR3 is TGTGCCAGCAGGAGACAGGGCGACACCGGGGAGCTGTTTTTT.

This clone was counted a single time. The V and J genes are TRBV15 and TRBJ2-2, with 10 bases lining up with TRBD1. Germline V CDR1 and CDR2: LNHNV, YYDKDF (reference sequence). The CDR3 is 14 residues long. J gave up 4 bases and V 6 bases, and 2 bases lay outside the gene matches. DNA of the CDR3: TGTGCCACCAGGGGGACAGGGGTCACCGGGGAGCTGTTTTTT. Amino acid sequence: CATRGTGVTGELFF.